The rows below give T cell receptor beta chains drawn from one sample of a study of T cells after yellow fever vaccination. TCRdb independently ran MiXCR on the 5' RACE reads; one entry per CDR3 protein. This table has 200,000 to 250,000 distinct CDR3 sequences, less than 9% appearing once. The source was CD4+ T cells sorted from PBMCs, collected 15 days after the yellow fever booster vaccination. All receptors derive from a man younger than 45 who received the YFV17D yellow fever vaccine. The CDR3 runs from the conserved cysteine through the conserved F or W. The D gene is left open where the match is weak. A clone size is listed for some rows: how often the clone was seen (once, few, many), or a class if it is expanded.

V	D	J	size	DNA	CDR3
TRBV5-6	TRBD2	TRBJ2-5	few	TGTGCCAGCAGCTTGAATTTGCTAGCGGGAGCCGGAGAGACCCAGTACTTC	CASSLNLLAGAGETQYF
TRBV7-9	.	TRBJ2-2	many	TGTGCCAGCAGCCCGCCCGGGGTAACCGGGGAGCTGTTTTTT	CASSPPGVTGELFF
TRBV20-1	TRBD2	TRBJ2-1	few	TGCAGTGCTAGTCCCCACTTAGCGGGAGGGCTCTACAATGAGCAGTTCTTC	CSASPHLAGGLYNEQFF
TRBV5-1	TRBD2	TRBJ2-1	.	TGCGCCAGCAGCCCCGCAGCGGGAGTTGATTATGAGCAGTTCTTC	CASSPAAGVDYEQFF
TRBV20-1	.	TRBJ2-3	many	TGCAGTGCTAGAGATTCTGGCAGGGATTACACAGATACGCAGTATTTT	CSARDSGRDYTDTQYF
TRBV9	.	TRBJ2-4	many	TGTGCCAGCAGCGTAGTCGGAAACATTCAGTACTTC	CASSVVGNIQYF
TRBV6-5	TRBD1	TRBJ2-5	few	TGTGCCAGCAGTTATAAGACAGGGGATCAAGAGACCCAGTACTTC	CASSYKTGDQETQYF
TRBV7-2	.	TRBJ2-5	.	TGTGCCAGCAGCTCGAACTCCCTGTTCCAAGAGACCCAGTACTTC	CASSSNSLFQETQYF
TRBV30	.	TRBJ1-3	few	TGTGCCTGGAGGGTCACCCGGATCTCCCTGGACACCATATATTTT	CAWRVTRISLDTIYF
TRBV5-5	TRBD1	TRBJ2-1	.	TGTGCCAGCAGAGAGGGGGGACAGGCCTACAATGAGCAGTTCTTC	CASREGGQAYNEQFF
TRBV12-3/TRBV12-4	TRBD2	TRBJ2-2	many	TGTGCCAGCAGTTTTCGGGGTAGCGGGAGGGCGGCGAACACCGGGGAGCTGTTTTTT	CASSFRGSGRAANTGELFF
TRBV19	.	TRBJ2-2	.	TGTGCCAGTAGTATTGGGGTCACCGGGGAGCTGTTTTTT	CASSIGVTGELFF
TRBV6-1	.	TRBJ2-3	few	TGTGCCAGCCAAAGGTCTTGGAGCACAGATACGCAGTATTTT	CASQRSWSTDTQYF
TRBV24-1	TRBD2	TRBJ2-3	.	TGTGCCACCAGTGATCCCGGGAGGGCAGATACGCAGTATTTT	CATSDPGRADTQYF
TRBV5-6	.	TRBJ2-1	many	TGTGCCAGCAGCTTGGGGGTGGGGAGACACAATGAGCAGTTCTTC	CASSLGVGRHNEQFF
TRBV7-2	.	TRBJ1-5	few	TGTGCCAGCAGCTTATCCTACGGTAGCAATCAGCCCCAGCATTTT	CASSLSYGSNQPQHF
TRBV12-3/TRBV12-4	.	TRBJ1-5	.	TGTGCCAGCAGTTTGGACCGCGGTCAGCCCCAGCATTTT	CASSLDRGQPQHF
TRBV12-3/TRBV12-4	.	TRBJ1-1	few	TGTGCCAGCAGTCCCTGGGGGGAAAGGACTGAAGCTTTCTTT	CASSPWGERTEAFF
TRBV11-2	.	TRBJ2-3	many	TGTGCCAGCAGCTTAGAGGTGGCTGGTACGCAGTATTTT	CASSLEVAGTQYF
TRBV28	.	TRBJ2-5	few	TGTGCCAGCAGTTTAGAGTACCAAGAGACCCAGTACTTC	CASSLEYQETQYF
TRBV7-2	.	TRBJ2-5	many	TGTGCCAGCAGCTCTTGGACAGCTACGCAAGAGACCCAGTACTTC	CASSSWTATQETQYF
TRBV14	.	TRBJ2-3	few	TGTGCCAGCAGCCAAGATGGATTCGCCCGGGATACGCAGTATTTT	CASSQDGFARDTQYF
TRBV2	TRBD2	TRBJ2-7	few	TGTGCCAGCAATGATGGGGGGGACTACGAGCAGTACTTC	CASNDGGDYEQYF
TRBV20-1	TRBD2	TRBJ2-3	few	TGCAGTGCTAGACCCCTAGCGGGAGGACTTGGAGATACGCAGTATTTT	CSARPLAGGLGDTQYF
TRBV12-3/TRBV12-4	.	TRBJ1-1	many	TGTGCCAGCAGTTCCTCCGGGACTGCAGCTTTCTTT	CASSSSGTAAFF
TRBV5-1	TRBD1	TRBJ2-7	many	TGCGCCAGCAGCAACCCGGGACAGGGGAACTACGAGCAGTACTTC	CASSNPGQGNYEQYF
TRBV7-2	TRBD2	TRBJ2-1	many	TGTGCCAGCAGCTTACAACTAGCGGGATACAATGAGCAGTTCTTC	CASSLQLAGYNEQFF
TRBV15	.	TRBJ2-1	many	TGTGCCACCAGCAGGCCCTCTGGACCGAGCTCCTACAATGAGCAGTTCTTC	CATSRPSGPSSYNEQFF
TRBV25-1	.	TRBJ2-7	few	TGTGCCAGCAGTGAATCAAGGGCAAGGGCCAACTACGAGCAGTACTTC	CASSESRARANYEQYF
TRBV6-5	.	TRBJ2-3	few	TGTGCCAGCAGTATCGAAAGGGGGGATACGCAGTATTTT	CASSIERGDTQYF
TRBV6-1	TRBD2	TRBJ2-1	many	TGTGCCAGCAGTGACGAGCGGGAGAGTGGTGAGCAGTTCTTC	CASSDERESGEQFF
TRBV3-1	TRBD1	TRBJ1-5	.	TGTGCCAGCAGTCAGGGGGCCGAGTATACCAATCAGCCCCAGCATTTT	CASSQGAEYTNQPQHF
TRBV5-6	TRBD2	TRBJ2-7	.	TGTGCCAGCCACACGGAGGCGGGAGGGCCCTACGAGCAGTACTTC	CASHTEAGGPYEQYF
TRBV9	.	TRBJ2-1	many	TGTGCCAGCAGCGTAGAGGGACGAAGGGTAAATGAGCAGTTCTTC	CASSVEGRRVNEQFF
TRBV11-2	.	TRBJ2-1	many	TGTGCCAGCAGCTTAGGGGCCGGGGCCCGCAATGAGCAGTTCTTC	CASSLGAGARNEQFF
TRBV29-1	TRBD2	TRBJ2-1	few	TGCAGCGTTGCTAGCGGGAGGAATGAGCAGTTCTTC	CSVASGRNEQFF
TRBV29-1	TRBD1	TRBJ2-7	.	TGCAGCGTTGCCATCCTTCTCCAGGTGGGACAGGGTGGCGAGCAGTACTTC	CSVAILLQVGQGGEQYF
TRBV12-3/TRBV12-4	.	TRBJ2-5	.	TGTGCCAGCACTACGCCGGGAATCCAAGAGACCCAGTACTTC	CASTTPGIQETQYF
TRBV10-2	TRBD1	TRBJ1-2	many	TGCGCCAGCAGCCGGGACAGGGCTAGCGGCTACACCTTC	CASSRDRASGYTF
TRBV20-1	TRBD2	TRBJ2-2	many	TGCAGTGCTAGAACGACTAGCGGTACCGGGGAGCTGTTTTTT	CSARTTSGTGELFF
TRBV12-3/TRBV12-4	.	TRBJ2-2	many	TGTGCCAGCAGTTTGACGGATAGGGGCACCGGGGAGCTGTTTTTT	CASSLTDRGTGELFF
TRBV29-1	.	TRBJ2-7	many	TGCAGCGTCGAGGAGGGAGGGGGCTACGAGCAGTACTTC	CSVEEGGGYEQYF
TRBV6-6	TRBD1	TRBJ1-1	many	TGTGCCAGCAGTTGGACCGGGACAGGGAAAGCTTTCTTT	CASSWTGTGKAFF
TRBV29-1	.	TRBJ2-2	.	TGCAGCGTTGTTAAGGGGGGTATCGGGGAGCTGTTTTTT	CSVVKGGIGELFF
TRBV20-1	TRBD2	TRBJ2-5	.	TGCTGTGCTAGAGGTAGCGGGAGGACGGGGATACAGACCCAGTACTTC	CCARGSGRTGIQTQYF
TRBV10-1	.	TRBJ2-3	few	TGCGCCACCTCAGGGGAGGGACACCCCACAGATACGCAGTATTTT	CATSGEGHPTDTQYF
TRBV7-8	TRBD1	TRBJ2-5	.	TGTGCCAGCAGCCCCAGGGTCGGACAGGGGCAGGAGACCCAGTACTTC	CASSPRVGQGQETQYF
TRBV30	TRBD2	TRBJ2-2	few	TGTGCCTTCCGGACTAGCGGGAGGGCCGGCACCGGGGAGCTGTTTTTT	CAFRTSGRAGTGELFF
TRBV19	TRBD2	TRBJ2-1	.	TGTGCCAGCACAACTAGCGCGAACTACAATGAGCAGTTCTTC	CASTTSANYNEQFF
TRBV18	.	TRBJ1-2	few	TGTGCCAGCTCACCAGACACTTCGAACTATGGCTACACCTTC	CASSPDTSNYGYTF
TRBV12-5	TRBD2	TRBJ2-5	few	TGTGCTAGTGGGAGGGGACTAGCGGCGGGAGTGACCCAGTACTTC	CASGRGLAAGVTQYF
TRBV5-8	.	TRBJ1-3	.	TGTGCCAGCAGCAAGGGCTCTGGAAACACCATATATTTT	CASSKGSGNTIYF
TRBV30	TRBD2	TRBJ2-1	many	TGTGCCTGGAGTGTAAGTGGCGGGAGATTCTACAATGAGCAGTTCTTC	CAWSVSGGRFYNEQFF
TRBV29-1	.	TRBJ2-7	.	TGCAGCGTTACACACAGGCGCTCCTACGAGCAGTACTTC	CSVTHRRSYEQYF
TRBV9	.	TRBJ2-3	few	TGTGCCAGCAGCGTAGGGGGGTTTCGGCTAGATACGCAGTATTTT	CASSVGGFRLDTQYF
TRBV5-1	.	TRBJ2-3	.	TGCGCCAGCAGCTTGGAAGGGAGGGGGTCGGATACGCAGTATTTT	CASSLEGRGSDTQYF
TRBV6-2/TRBV6-3	TRBD2	TRBJ2-4	few	TGTGCCAGCAGACCCGATCCTCGGACTAGCGGACAACTAGCCAAAAACATTCAGTACTTC	CASRPDPRTSGQLAKNIQYF
TRBV6-5	.	TRBJ2-3	.	TGTGTCAGCAGTTACTCGCTAGCGCAGAACTCAGATACGCAGTATTTT	CVSSYSLAQNSDTQYF
TRBV3-1	TRBD1	TRBJ2-1	many	TGTGCCAGCAGTAGGACAGGGGGCCTATACAATGAGCAGTTCTTC	CASSRTGGLYNEQFF